One TCR beta chain is described in this entry. Its specificity is not known. The data were obtained in a study of OX40 agonist ivuxolimab in advanced cancers. General observations from the study: Not determined was the antigen specificity of the expanded peripheral T cells.

Libraries were prepared by immunoSEQ multiplex PCR; TCRdb keeps only in-frame clonotypes and omits some of them. The data show 70,000 to 75,000 clones, approximately 78% seen once. From germline, CDR1 is SGHTA and CDR2 FQGNSA. V shed 3 bases and J shed 9 bases, with 15 bases lying between them. The CDR3 length is 14 residues. This receptor was identified in an adult with an advanced solid tumor such as melanoma, head and neck, liver or kidney cancer. The chain employs TRBV7-2 and TRBJ2-1; weak D call: TRBD2 (6 bases). Sequencing was performed on CD4+ or CD8+ T cells sorted from blood, taken in a trial of the OX40 agonist ivuxolimab. DNA for the CDR3: TGTGCCAGCAGCTTGGGAGGCGTGGTGGGTGAGCAGTTCTTC. It encodes CASSLGGVVGEQFF. Combining the CDR3 with reference TRBV7-2 and TRBJ2-1 gives the whole variable domain GAGVSQSPSNKVTEKGKDVELRCDPISGHTALYWYRQSLGQGLEFLIYFQGNSAPDKSGLPSDRFSAERTGGSVSTLTIQRTQQEDSAVYLCASSLGGVVGEQFFGPGTRLTVL.